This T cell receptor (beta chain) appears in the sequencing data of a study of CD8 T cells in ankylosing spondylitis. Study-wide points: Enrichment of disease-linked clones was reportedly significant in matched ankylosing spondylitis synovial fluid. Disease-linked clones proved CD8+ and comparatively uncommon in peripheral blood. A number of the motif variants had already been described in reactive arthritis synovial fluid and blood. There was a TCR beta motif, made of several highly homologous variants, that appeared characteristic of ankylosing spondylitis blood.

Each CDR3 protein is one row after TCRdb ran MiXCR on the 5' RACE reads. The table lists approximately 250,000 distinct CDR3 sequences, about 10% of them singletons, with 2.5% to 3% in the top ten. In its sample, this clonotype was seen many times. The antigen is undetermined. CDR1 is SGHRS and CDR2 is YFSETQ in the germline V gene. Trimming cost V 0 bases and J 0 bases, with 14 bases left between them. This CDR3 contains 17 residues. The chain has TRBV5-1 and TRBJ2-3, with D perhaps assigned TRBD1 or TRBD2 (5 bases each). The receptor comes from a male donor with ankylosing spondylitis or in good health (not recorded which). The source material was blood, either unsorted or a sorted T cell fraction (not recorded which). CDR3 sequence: CASSLAPGTVSTDTQYF. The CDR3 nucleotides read TGCGCCAGCAGCTTGGCCCCCGGGACGGTGAGCACAGATACGCAGTATTTT.